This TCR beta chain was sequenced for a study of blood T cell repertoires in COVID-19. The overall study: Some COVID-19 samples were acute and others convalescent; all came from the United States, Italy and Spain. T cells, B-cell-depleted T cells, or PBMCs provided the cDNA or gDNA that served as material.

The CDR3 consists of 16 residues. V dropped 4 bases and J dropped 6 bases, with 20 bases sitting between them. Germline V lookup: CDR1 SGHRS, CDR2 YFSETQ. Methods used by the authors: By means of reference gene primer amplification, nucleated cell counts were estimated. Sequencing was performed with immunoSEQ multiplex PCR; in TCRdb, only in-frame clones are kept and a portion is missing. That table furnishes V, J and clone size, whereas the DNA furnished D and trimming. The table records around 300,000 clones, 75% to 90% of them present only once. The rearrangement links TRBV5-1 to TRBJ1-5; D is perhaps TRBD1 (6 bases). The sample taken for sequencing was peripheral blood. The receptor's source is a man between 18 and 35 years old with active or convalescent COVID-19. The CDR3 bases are TGCGCCAGCAGCCCCGGCTTTCCAGGGGAAGGTCAGCCCCAGCATTTT. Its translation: CASSPGFPGEGQPQHF.